The clone carrying this T cell receptor (beta chain) was picked up a small number of times. Antigen specificity is unknown. The V end lost 8 bases, the J end lost 4 bases, and 14 bases lay between the germline ends. The V gene's germline CDR1 is MDHEN and CDR2 SYDVKM. The CDR3 is 14 amino acids. Multiplex touch-down PCR with TRB-A/B primers amplified rearranged V-D-J TRB sequences. Each CDR3 protein gets one entry after TCRdb re-called the multiplex PCR reads with MiXCR. In the table there are approximately 2,600 distinct CDR3 sequences, about three fifths of which are singletons. Peripheral blood genomic DNA, not sorted cells or RNA, was the template. This sample is part of a study of T cell repertoires in aging, cancer and after chemotherapy. Study conclusions and caveats: Compared with age-matched healthy donors, untreated hematological or solid cancer patients showed higher blood TCR clonality.

The clonotype originates from a human donor with a solid tumor. The material sequenced was blood. V is TRBV28 and J is TRBJ1-4; unclear D gene. The CDR3 spells CASVKAGDNEKLFF. The CDR3 DNA is TGTGCCAGCGTCAAAGCAGGCGATAATGAAAAACTGTTTTTT.